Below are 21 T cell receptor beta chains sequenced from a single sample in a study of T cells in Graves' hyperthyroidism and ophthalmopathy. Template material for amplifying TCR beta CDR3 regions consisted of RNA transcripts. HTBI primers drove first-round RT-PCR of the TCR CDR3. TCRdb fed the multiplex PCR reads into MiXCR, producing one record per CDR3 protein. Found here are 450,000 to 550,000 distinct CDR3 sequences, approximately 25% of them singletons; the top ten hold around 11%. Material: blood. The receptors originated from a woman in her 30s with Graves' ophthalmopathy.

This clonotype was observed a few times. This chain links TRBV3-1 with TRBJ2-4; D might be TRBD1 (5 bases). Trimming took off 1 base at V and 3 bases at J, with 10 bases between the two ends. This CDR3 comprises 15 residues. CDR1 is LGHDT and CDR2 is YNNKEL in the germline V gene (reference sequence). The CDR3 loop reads CASSQAGQSKNIQYF. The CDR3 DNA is TGTGCCAGCAGCCAAGCAGGGCAGAGCAAAAACATTCAGTACTTC.

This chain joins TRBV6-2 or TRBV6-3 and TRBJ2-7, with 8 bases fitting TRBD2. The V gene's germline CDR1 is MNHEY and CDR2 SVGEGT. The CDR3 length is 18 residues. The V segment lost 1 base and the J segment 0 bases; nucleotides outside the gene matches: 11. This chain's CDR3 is CASSYFPAGGGASYEQYF. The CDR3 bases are TGTGCCAGCAGTTACTTTCCGGCCGGGGGGGGCGCCTCCTACGAGCAGTACTTC.

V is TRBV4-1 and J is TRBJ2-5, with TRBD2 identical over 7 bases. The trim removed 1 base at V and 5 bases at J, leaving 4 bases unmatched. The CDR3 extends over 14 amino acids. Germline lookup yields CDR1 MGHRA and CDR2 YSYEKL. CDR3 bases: TGCGCCAGCAGCCAAGGGGAGGGCTCGGAGACCCAGTACTTC. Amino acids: CASSQGEGSETQYF.

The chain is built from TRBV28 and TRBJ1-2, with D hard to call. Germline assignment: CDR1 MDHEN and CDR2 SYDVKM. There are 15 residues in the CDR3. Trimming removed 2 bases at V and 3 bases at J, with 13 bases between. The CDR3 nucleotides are TGTGCCAGCAGTTTAGGAACAGACGGACACTATGGCTACACCTTC. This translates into CASSLGTDGHYGYTF.

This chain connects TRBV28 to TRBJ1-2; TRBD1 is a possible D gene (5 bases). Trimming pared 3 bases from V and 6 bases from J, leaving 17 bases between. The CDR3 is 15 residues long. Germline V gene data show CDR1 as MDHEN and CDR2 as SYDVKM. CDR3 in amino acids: CASSFWGVRTNGYTF. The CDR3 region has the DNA TGTGCCAGCAGTTTCTGGGGGGTCCGGACGAATGGCTACACCTTC.

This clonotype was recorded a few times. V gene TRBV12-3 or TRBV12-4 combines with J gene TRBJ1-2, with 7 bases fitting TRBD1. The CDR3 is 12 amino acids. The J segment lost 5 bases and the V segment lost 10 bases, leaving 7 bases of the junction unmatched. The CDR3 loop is CATSGQLYGYTF. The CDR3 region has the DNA TGTGCCACGTCGGGACAGCTTTATGGCTACACCTTC.

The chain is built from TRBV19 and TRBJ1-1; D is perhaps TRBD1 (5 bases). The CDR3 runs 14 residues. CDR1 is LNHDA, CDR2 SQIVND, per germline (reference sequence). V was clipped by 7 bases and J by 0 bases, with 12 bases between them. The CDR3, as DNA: TGTGCCAGTACCAAGATAGGGGTGAACACTGAAGCTTTCTTT. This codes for CASTKIGVNTEAFF.

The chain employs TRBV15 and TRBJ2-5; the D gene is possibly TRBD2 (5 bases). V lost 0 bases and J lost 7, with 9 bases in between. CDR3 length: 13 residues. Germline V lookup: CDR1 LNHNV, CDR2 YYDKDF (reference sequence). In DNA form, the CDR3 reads TGTGCCACCAGCAGAGATCTGGCGGGGACCCAGTACTTC. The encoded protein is CATSRDLAGTQYF.

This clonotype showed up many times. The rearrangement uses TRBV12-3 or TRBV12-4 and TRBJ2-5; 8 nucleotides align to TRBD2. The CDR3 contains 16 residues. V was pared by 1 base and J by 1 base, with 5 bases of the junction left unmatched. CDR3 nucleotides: TGTGCCAGCAGTTTAGGAGTAGCGGGGACCCAAGAGACCCAGTACTTC. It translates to CASSLGVAGTQETQYF.

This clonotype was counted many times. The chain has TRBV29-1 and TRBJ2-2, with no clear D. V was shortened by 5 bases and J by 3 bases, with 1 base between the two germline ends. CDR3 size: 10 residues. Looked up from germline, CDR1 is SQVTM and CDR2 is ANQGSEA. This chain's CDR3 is CSVYTGELFF. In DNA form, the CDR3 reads TGCAGCGTTTACACCGGGGAGCTGTTTTTT.

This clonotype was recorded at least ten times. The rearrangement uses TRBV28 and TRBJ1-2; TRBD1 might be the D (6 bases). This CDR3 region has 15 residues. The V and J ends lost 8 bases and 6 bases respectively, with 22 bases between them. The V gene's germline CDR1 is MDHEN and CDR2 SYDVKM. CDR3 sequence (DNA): TGTGCCAGCCTATTCCTAGGGGGGGGATTGGATGGCTACACCTTC. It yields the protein CASLFLGGGLDGYTF.

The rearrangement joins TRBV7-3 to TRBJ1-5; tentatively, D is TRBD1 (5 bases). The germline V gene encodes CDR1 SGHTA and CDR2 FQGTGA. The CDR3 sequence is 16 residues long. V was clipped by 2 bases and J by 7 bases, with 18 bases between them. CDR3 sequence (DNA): TGTGCCAGCAGCTTAGCTAGTCAGGGTGCAGGACAGCCCCAGCATTTT. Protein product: CASSLASQGAGQPQHF.

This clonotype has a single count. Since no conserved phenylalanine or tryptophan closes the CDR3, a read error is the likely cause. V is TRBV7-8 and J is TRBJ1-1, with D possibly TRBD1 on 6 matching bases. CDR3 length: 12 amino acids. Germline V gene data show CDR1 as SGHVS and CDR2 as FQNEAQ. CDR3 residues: CAGSSDTGKAFV. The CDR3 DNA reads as TGTGCCGGCAGCTCCGACACAGGGAAAGCTTTCGTT.

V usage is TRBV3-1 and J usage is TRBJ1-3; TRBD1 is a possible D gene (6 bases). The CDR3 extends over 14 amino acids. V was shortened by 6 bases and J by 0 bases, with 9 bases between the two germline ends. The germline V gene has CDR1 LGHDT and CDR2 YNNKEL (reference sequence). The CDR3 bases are TGTGCCAGCAGATGGGGACACTCTGGAAACACCATATATTTT. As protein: CASRWGHSGNTIYF.

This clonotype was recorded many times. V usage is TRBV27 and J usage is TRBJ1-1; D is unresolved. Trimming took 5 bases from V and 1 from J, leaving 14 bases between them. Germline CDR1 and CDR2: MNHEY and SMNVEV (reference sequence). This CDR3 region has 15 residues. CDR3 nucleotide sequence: TGTGCCAGCAGTCCCTGGGCAGCGGGGAACACTGAAGCTTTCTTT. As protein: CASSPWAAGNTEAFF.

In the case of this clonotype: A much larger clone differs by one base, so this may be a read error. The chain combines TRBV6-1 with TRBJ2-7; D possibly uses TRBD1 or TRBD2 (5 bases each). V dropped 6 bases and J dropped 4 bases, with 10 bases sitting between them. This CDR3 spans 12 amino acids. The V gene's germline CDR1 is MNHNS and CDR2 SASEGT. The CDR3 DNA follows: TGTGCCAGCAGCCGGGACGTATACGAGCAGTACTTC. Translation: CASSRDVYEQYF.

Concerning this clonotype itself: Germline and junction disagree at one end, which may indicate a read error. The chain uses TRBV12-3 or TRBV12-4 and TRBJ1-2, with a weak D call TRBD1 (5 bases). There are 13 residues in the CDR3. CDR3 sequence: CASSLSSGAGLEF. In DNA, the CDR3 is TGTGCCAGCAGTTTGTCAAGTGGGGCAGGGTTAGAGTTC.

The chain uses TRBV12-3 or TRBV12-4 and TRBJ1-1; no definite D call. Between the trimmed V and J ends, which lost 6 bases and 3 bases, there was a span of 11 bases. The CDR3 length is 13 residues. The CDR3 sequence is CASRFDRYTEAFF. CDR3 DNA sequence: TGTGCCAGCAGATTTGACCGGTACACTGAAGCTTTCTTT.

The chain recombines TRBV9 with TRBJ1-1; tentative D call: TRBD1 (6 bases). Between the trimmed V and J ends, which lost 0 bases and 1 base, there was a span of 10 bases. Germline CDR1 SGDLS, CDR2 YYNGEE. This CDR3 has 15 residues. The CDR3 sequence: CASSVGVTGNTEAFF. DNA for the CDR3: TGTGCCAGCAGCGTAGGCGTGACAGGGAACACTGAAGCTTTCTTT.

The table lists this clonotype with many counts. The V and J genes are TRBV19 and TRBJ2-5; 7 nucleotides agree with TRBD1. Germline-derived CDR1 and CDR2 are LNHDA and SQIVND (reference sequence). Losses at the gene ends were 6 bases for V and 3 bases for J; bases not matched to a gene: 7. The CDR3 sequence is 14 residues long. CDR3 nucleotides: TGTGCCAGTAGAGATCGGACAGGAAAAGAGACCCAGTACTTC. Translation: CASRDRTGKETQYF.

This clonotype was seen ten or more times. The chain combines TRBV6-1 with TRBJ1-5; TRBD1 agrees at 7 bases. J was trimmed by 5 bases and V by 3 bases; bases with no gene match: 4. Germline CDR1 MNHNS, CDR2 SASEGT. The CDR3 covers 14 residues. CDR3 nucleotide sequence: TGTGCCAGCAGTGATTACAGGGGTTATCAGCCCCAGCATTTT. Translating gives CASSDYRGYQPQHF.